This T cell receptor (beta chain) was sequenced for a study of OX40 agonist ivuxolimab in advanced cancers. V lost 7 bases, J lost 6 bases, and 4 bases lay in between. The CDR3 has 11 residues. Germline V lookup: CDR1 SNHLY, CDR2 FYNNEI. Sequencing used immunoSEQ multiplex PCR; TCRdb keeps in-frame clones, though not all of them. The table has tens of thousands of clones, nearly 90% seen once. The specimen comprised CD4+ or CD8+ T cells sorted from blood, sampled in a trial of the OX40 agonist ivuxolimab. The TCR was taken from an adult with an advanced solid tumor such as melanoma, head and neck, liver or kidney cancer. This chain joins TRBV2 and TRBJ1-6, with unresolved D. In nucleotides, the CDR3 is TGTGCCAGCACGAGTAATTCACCCCTCCACTTT. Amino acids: CASTSNSPLHF.